A single sample is the source of the 15 T cell receptor beta chains below, sequenced in a study of PD-1 blockade in mismatch repair-deficient tumors. Some clones are missing from TCRdb's copy, which holds only in-frame ones; the method was immunoSEQ multiplex PCR. The sample lists approximately 100,000 clones; 82% were seen once. Specimen: peripheral blood, collected roughly 36 weeks after starting pembrolizumab. Receptors originate from an adult with mismatch repair-deficient cancer.

The rearrangement joins TRBV5-1 to TRBJ2-1, with D perhaps being TRBD1 or TRBD2 (5 bases each). The V end was cut by 4 bases, the J end by 0 bases, with 11 bases between. Germline V gene data show CDR1 as SGHRS and CDR2 as YFSETQ. This CDR3 contains 15 residues. CDR3 sequence reads: CASSRGAASYNEQFF. The CDR3, as DNA: TGCGCCAGCAGCAGAGGGGCGGCCTCCTACAATGAGCAGTTCTTC.

The V gene is TRBV5-1, the J gene TRBJ1-1; 8 positions agree with TRBD1. Germline loops: CDR1 SGHRS, CDR2 YFSETQ. V dropped 0 bases and J dropped 5; count of bases not matched to a gene: 6. The CDR3 has 15 residues. Here the CDR3 reads CASSLVRGRGTEAFF. Written as DNA, the CDR3 is TGCGCCAGCAGCTTGGTCAGGGGGCGAGGGACTGAAGCTTTCTTT.

The rearrangement uses TRBV19 and TRBJ1-1, with a possible D match to TRBD1 (5 bases). Germline loops: CDR1 LNHDA, CDR2 SQIVND (reference sequence). The CDR3 has 14 residues. Trimming took 5 bases from V and 0 from J, leaving 10 bases between them. In DNA, the CDR3 is TGTGCCAGTAGTGACGACAGCATGAACACTGAAGCTTTCTTT. Its translation is CASSDDSMNTEAFF. Variable domain in full (rest from reference TRBV19 and TRBJ1-1): DGGITQSPKYLFRKEGQNVTLSCEQNLNHDAMYWYRQDPGQGLRLIYYSQIVNDFQKGDIAEGYSVSREKKESFPLTVTSAQKNPTAFYLCASSDDSMNTEAFFGQGTRLTVV.

Written as DNA, the CDR3 is TGTGCCTGGAGTCCTGCGGGGGGAGAGACCCAGTACTTC. It yields the protein CAWSPAGGETQYF. This chain joins TRBV30 and TRBJ2-5; 8 bases fit TRBD2. J lost 4 bases, V lost 2 bases, and 3 bases had no gene match. The CDR3 runs to 13 residues. Germline-derived CDR1 and CDR2 are GTSNPN and SVGIG (reference sequence).

The rearrangement links TRBV7-2 to TRBJ2-6; no clear D gene. The CDR3 loop spans 15 amino acids. The ends were cut back, 5 bases at V and 0 bases at J, with 8 bases in the middle. CDR1 and CDR2 (germline): SGHTA, FQGNSA. The CDR3 spells CASSPRFSGANVLTF. The CDR3 DNA reads TGTGCCAGCAGCCCTCGATTCTCTGGGGCCAACGTCCTGACTTTC.

The CDR3 DNA reads TGTGCCAGCAGCTACGGAGGGTCTGGAGCTTTCTTT. The encoded protein is CASSYGGSGAFF. The V call is TRBV11-3, the J call TRBJ1-1; D unresolved. Germline V gene lookup returns CDR1 SGHNT and CDR2 YENEEA. Trimming pared 4 bases from V and 10 bases from J, leaving 13 bases between. The CDR3 extends over 12 amino acids.

The genes are TRBV6-6 and TRBJ2-5; 14 bases are a match to TRBD2. V gave up 6 bases and J gave up 4 bases; unmatched junction bases: 7. The germline V gene has CDR1 MNHNY and CDR2 SVGAGI (reference sequence). This CDR3 has 16 residues. For the CDR3, the DNA is TGTGCCAGCAGCCATGGGACTAGCGGGAGTTTAGAGACCCAGTACTTC. Translation gives CASSHGTSGSLETQYF.

The V and J genes are TRBV14 and TRBJ2-1; D is possibly TRBD2 (5 bases). V was pared by 1 base and J by 6 bases, with 13 bases between. Germline CDR1 is SGHDN and CDR2 is FVKESK. The length of the CDR3 is 15 residues. CDR3 sequence reads: CASSQVRGDGNEQFF. DNA of the CDR3: TGTGCCAGCAGCCAAGTTCGGGGAGACGGCAATGAGCAGTTCTTC.

CDR3 residues: CASSPRTGGALDEAFF. Here the CDR3 DNA reads TGTGCCAGCAGCCCTCGGACAGGGGGCGCTTTGGACGAAGCTTTCTTT. The chain links TRBV7-9 to TRBJ1-1; the match to TRBD1 covers 11 bases. The length of the CDR3 is 16 residues. CDR1 and CDR2 (germline): SEHNR, FQNEAQ (reference sequence). V trimming: 5 bases; J trimming: 8 bases; junction bases outside the gene matches: 13.

This sequence joins TRBV6-6 and TRBJ1-2; D gene unclear. Germline V gene sequence: CDR1 MNHNY, CDR2 SVGAGI (reference sequence). The CDR3 sequence is 15 residues long. Trimming stripped 0 bases from V and 3 bases from J, with 11 bases between. Written as DNA, the CDR3 is TGTGCCAGCAGTTACTCGGAAACAGCTCACTATGGCTACACCTTC. It is translated as CASSYSETAHYGYTF.

In this sample, this clone turned up once. V usage is TRBV2 and J usage is TRBJ2-7; D tentatively fits TRBD1 or TRBD2 (5 bases each). Trimming shortened V by 7 bases and J by 6 bases, and 16 bases separated the two germline ends. In germline, CDR1 is SNHLY, CDR2 FYNNEI. CDR3 length equals 13 residues. The CDR3 region has the DNA TGTGCCAGCAACACGGGGACGTTTCGCGAGCAGTACTTC. It encodes CASNTGTFREQYF.

This clone was observed a single time. The V gene is TRBV11-1, the J gene TRBJ2-1; 9 bases are shared with TRBD2. Germline CDR1 SGHAT, CDR2 FQDESV (reference sequence). This CDR3 is built from 14 residues. The junction had 5 bases not matched to a gene; V was cut back by 6 bases and J by 5 bases. The CDR3 DNA reads as TGTGCCAGCAGGGAGGCTAGCGGGAACAATGAGCAGTTCTTC. This sequence encodes CASREASGNNEQFF.

In the case of this clone: The junction shows a germline mismatch at one end, possibly a read error. The chain links TRBV4-1 to TRBJ2-7; D call uncertain. The germline gives CDR1 MGHRA, CDR2 YSYEKL. The CDR3 has 14 amino acids. The CDR3 sequence is CASSQERLSYQQYF. For the CDR3, the DNA is TGCGCCAGCAGCCAAGAGAGACTTAGCTACCAGCAGTACTTC.

The chain joins TRBV5-1 to TRBJ1-2; D uncertain. The CDR3 sequence is 13 residues long. The V gene's germline CDR1 is SGHRS and CDR2 YFSETQ. Trimming left V 1 base short and J 5 bases short, with 9 bases between. The CDR3 region is CASSLKEFYGYTF. The DNA for the CDR3 is TGCGCCAGCAGCTTGAAAGAGTTTTATGGCTACACCTTC. Filled out from reference TRBV5-1 and TRBJ1-2, the complete variable domain reads KAGVTQTPRYLIKTRGQQVTLSCSPISGHRSVSWYQQTPGQGLQFLFEYFSETQRNKGNFPGRFSGRQFSNSRSEMNVSTLELGDSALYLCASSLKEFYGYTFGSGTRLTVV.

CDR3 residues: CASSHGSGSYEQYF. In nucleotides, the CDR3 is TGTGCCAGCAGCCACGGAAGCGGATCCTACGAGCAGTACTTC. This rearrangement joins TRBV7-2 to TRBJ2-7, with D possibly matching TRBD2 (5 bases). Germline CDR1 SGHTA, CDR2 FQGNSA. This CDR3 spans 14 amino acids. V gave up 5 bases and J gave up 1 base, with 12 bases separating them.